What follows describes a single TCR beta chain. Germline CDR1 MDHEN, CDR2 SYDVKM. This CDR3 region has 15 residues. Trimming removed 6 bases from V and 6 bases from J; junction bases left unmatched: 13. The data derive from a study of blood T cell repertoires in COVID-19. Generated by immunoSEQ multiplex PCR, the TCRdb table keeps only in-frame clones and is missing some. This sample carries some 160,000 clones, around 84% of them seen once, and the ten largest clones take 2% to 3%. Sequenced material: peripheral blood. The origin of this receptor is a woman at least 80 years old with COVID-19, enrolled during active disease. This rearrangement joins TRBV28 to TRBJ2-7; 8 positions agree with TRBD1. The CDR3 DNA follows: TGTGCCAGCAGCTTGCCCCGGACAGGGTACTCCGAGCAGTACTTC. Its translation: CASSLPRTGYSEQYF.